This record covers a single TCR beta chain. Its binding antigen is unknown. Base qualities were left out, and no much larger clone turns up one base away. V loses 8 bases at its end and J loses 6 bases; junction bases beyond the gene matches: 6. Measured from the cysteine to the phenylalanine, the CDR3 is 13 residues long. Only the CDR3 portion is preserved as DNA: 39 bases, with reading frame beginning at the first base. The germline V gene provides CDR1 ENHRY and CDR2 SYGVKD. The CDR3 regions of human TCRbeta chains were subjected to immunosequencing. For the original study's pipeline: Repertoire TCRs were matched against a reference library of SARS-CoV-2-specific TCRs generated with the MIRA antigen-specificity platform. Breadth meant the fraction of unique TCRs that were SARS-CoV-2-associated, whereas depth meant the fraction of total T cells that were SARS-CoV-2-associated. Each spike-specific TCR was assigned to its reactive spike region and to a CD4 or CD8 class using the MIRA data. Log10-transformed breadth and depth values were compared by one-way ANOVA with Sidak's multiple comparisons tests. Held by TCRdb, this immuneACCESS table contains in-frame sequences only and omits some clones. Under half of the omission traces to an unresolved V gene where checked; the cause of the rest is unknown. The V and J calls and clone size were taken over from that table, and D and trimming were inferred from the DNA. A total of roughly 120,000 clones appear in this sample, around 90% of them only once. Around 13% of the sample lies in the top ten.

Read against the paper, the sample's time point label means: baseline before first vaccination. Read against the paper, the sample's treatment or condition label means: meningococcal conjugate vaccine given as trial control. Vaccinee samples were obtained from the UK trials COV001 and COV002, which included a single-blind randomized controlled phase 2/3 trial of AZD1222 (ChAdOx1 nCoV-19) in healthy adults. For TCRbeta chain sequencing, PBMC samples were collected from trial participants at day 0 and at day 28 after the second dose. These data belong to a study of T cell responses to AZD1222 COVID-19 vaccine (dated by TCRdb to the early 2020s). About the investigation overall: TCR sequencing covered 230 or so trial participants: 200 to 220 given two doses of AZD1222 and 26 given two doses of MenACWY control vaccine. Trial participants were enrolled by age into subgroups of 18-55, 56-69 and 70-plus years, and 148, 28 and 57 TCR-sequenced participants, respectively, were included in these subgroups. Paper-wide results and their limitations: Conclusions about previously exposed vaccinees were limited because only six AZD1222 recipients were SARS-CoV-2 seropositive at baseline. Nearly half of unique spike-specific TCRs reportedly recognized epitopes outside regions mutated in the B.1.351 and B.1.1.7 variants. The vaccine-associated CD4 TCRs covered the entire spike protein, and the dominant responses fell in regions 160-218 and 743-854. The 56-69-year group was small, and its depth increase did not reach significance, likely because of low power. Most participants were white British and females outnumbered males, and the authors suggested that clonal diversity may have been underestimated. Because no day 14 peak-response samples were available, repertoires were characterized only after the peak T cell response. A significant rise in spike-specific TCR breadth and depth was observed after two AZD1222 doses relative to day 0 and relative to MenACWY recipients.

The V and J segments used are TRBV10-3 and TRBJ1-4, with 7 bases in between that match TRBD1. Sequenced material: peripheral blood, taken on day 0 of MenACWY control vaccination. The receptor was derived from an adult in good health. CDR3 reads: CAISRGRDEKLFF. Read as DNA, the sequence is TGTGCCATCTCCAGGGGGAGGGATGAAAAACTGTTTTTT.